This is a list of T cell receptor beta chains from one sample in a study of cytomegalovirus exposure and HLA in healthy donors. The repertoire was sequenced with immunoSEQ multiplex PCR; TCRdb's copy has only in-frame clones and lacks some. The sample consists of more than 300,000 clones, approximately 90% of them appearing once. Input material: PBMCs. All receptors come from a woman in her late teens or twenties in good health and CMV-seronegative. Each CDR3 is given with its conserved first and last residue. Each record gives: V gene, D gene, clone size, J gene, CDR3 length, CDR3 protein, CDR3 DNA. A D gene is named only where the DNA matches it firmly. Size values are once, few and many counts, or a class for expanded clones, and some rows have none.

>TRBV27|TRBD1|.|TRBJ2-1|12
CASIDTGEEQFF
TGTGCCAGCATTGATACAGGGGAAGAGCAGTTCTTC
>TRBV7-9|TRBD2|.|TRBJ2-3|17
CASSSPSGGMVSDTQYF
TGTGCCAGCAGCTCCCCTAGCGGGGGGATGGTATCAGATACGCAGTATTTT
>TRBV28|TRBD1|once|TRBJ1-5|14
CASIGQGFDQPQHF
TGTGCCAGCATAGGACAGGGGTTTGATCAGCCCCAGCATTTT
>TRBV5-1|TRBD1|.|TRBJ1-4|15
CASSLDAAGGGKLFF
TGCGCCAGCAGCTTGGATGCGGCAGGGGGTGGAAAACTGTTTTTT
>TRBV5-4|TRBD1|.|TRBJ2-1|16
CASRHNTGGPYNEQFF
TGTGCCAGCAGGCATAACACAGGGGGCCCCTACAATGAGCAGTTCTTC
>TRBV9|.|.|TRBJ2-2|15
CASSDRTTNTGELFF
TGTGCCAGCAGCGACAGGACAACTAACACCGGGGAGCTGTTTTTT
>TRBV5-4|TRBD2|.|TRBJ2-1|18
CASSLQHSGLGYYNEQFF
TGTGCCAGCAGCTTGCAACACTCGGGACTAGGATACTACAATGAGCAGTTCTTC
>TRBV7-6|TRBD1|.|TRBJ2-1|17
CASSLNPGTEAFNEQFF
TGTGCCAGCAGCTTAAACCCCGGGACAGAAGCCTTCAATGAGCAGTTCTTC
>TRBV5-1|TRBD1|.|TRBJ2-1|15
CASSSRDRGNGEQFF
TGCGCCAGCAGCTCCCGGGACAGGGGGAACGGTGAGCAGTTCTTC
>TRBV13|.|.|TRBJ2-7|13
CASSPDISYEQYF
TGTGCCAGCAGCCCGGACATCTCCTACGAGCAGTACTTC
>TRBV7-9|.|.|TRBJ1-4|17
CASSSRPLRQINEKLFF
TGTGCCAGCAGCTCCCGCCCCCTAAGACAGATTAATGAAAAACTGTTTTTT
>TRBV27|TRBD1|.|TRBJ2-3|15
CASSPDRARTDTQYF
TGTGCCAGCAGCCCGGACAGGGCTCGCACAGATACGCAGTATTTT
>TRBV19|TRBD1|.|TRBJ2-1|15
CASSEGDRVYNEQFF
TGTGCCAGTAGTGAGGGGGACAGGGTTTACAATGAGCAGTTCTTC
>TRBV25-1|.|.|TRBJ1-1|14
CASSVTGVNTEAFF
TGTGCCAGCAGTGTGACAGGAGTGAACACTGAAGCTTTCTTT
>TRBV28|.|.|TRBJ2-7|14
CASSLYSASYEQYF
TGTGCCAGCAGTTTATATAGCGCCTCCTACGAGCAGTACTTC
>TRBV25-1|.|.|TRBJ1-5|17
CATFRGKGVWSNQPQHF
TGTGCCACCTTTCGGGGGAAAGGGGTGTGGAGCAATCAGCCCCAGCATTTT
>TRBV28|.|.|TRBJ2-7|12
CASSLSYYEQYF
TGTGCCAGCAGTTTATCCTACTACGAGCAGTACTTC
>TRBV4-1|TRBD1|.|TRBJ1-2|14
CASAHTGVGYGYTF
TGCGCCAGTGCTCACACAGGGGTGGGATATGGCTACACCTTC
>TRBV30|.|.|TRBJ1-1|13
CAWREGLNTEAFF
TGTGCCTGGAGGGAGGGGTTGAACACTGAAGCTTTCTTT
>TRBV5-5|.|once|TRBJ1-2|15
CASSPGQTTNYGYTF
TGTGCCAGCAGCCCTGGACAGACTACTAACTATGGCTACACCTTC
>TRBV4-1|.|.|TRBJ2-1|15
CASSTTPGPYNEQFF
TGCGCCAGCAGCACCACCCCGGGTCCCTACAATGAGCAGTTCTTC
>TRBV5-1|TRBD1|.|TRBJ1-1|22
CASSLLVWTGGQGPIMNTEAFF
TGCGCCAGCAGCCTCTTAGTATGGACAGGGGGCCAGGGGCCCATTATGAACACTGAAGCTTTCTTT
>TRBV5-4|TRBD2|.|TRBJ2-3|17
CASSLERLAASTDTQYF
TGTGCCAGCAGCTTGGAACGTCTAGCGGCTAGCACAGATACGCAGTATTTT
>TRBV5-1|TRBD2|.|TRBJ2-3|13
CASSLVAGDTQYF
TGCGCCAGCAGCTTAGTAGCGGGAGATACGCAGTATTTT
>TRBV27|.|.|TRBJ1-5|13
CASSPPGDQPQHF
TGTGCCAGCAGCCCCCCCGGGGATCAGCCCCAGCATTTT
>TRBV5-1|TRBD1|.|TRBJ2-1|15
CASSLTGGSYNEQFF
TGCGCCAGCAGCTTGACAGGGGGGTCCTACAATGAGCAGTTCTTC
>TRBV5-1|.|.|TRBJ2-7|13
CASATGESYEQYF
TGCGCCAGCGCGACCGGAGAATCCTACGAGCAGTACTTC
>TRBV2|.|.|TRBJ1-6|15
CASRGQRNDNSPLHF
TGTGCCAGCAGAGGACAGAGAAACGATAATTCACCCCTCCACTTT
>TRBV7-9|TRBD1|.|TRBJ2-7|13
CASSSGQDYEQYF
TGTGCCAGCAGCTCCGGACAGGACTACGAGCAGTACTTC
>TRBV4-1|.|few|TRBJ1-1|11
CASSRATEAFF
TGCGCCAGCAGCCGGGCGACTGAAGCTTTCTTT
>TRBV9|.|once|TRBJ2-1|16
CASSNRDTVVQREQFF
TGTGCCAGCAGCAACCGGGACACGGTAGTCCAAAGAGAGCAGTTCTTC
>TRBV28|TRBD1|.|TRBJ1-1|15
CASSLQRTGNTEAFF
TGTGCCAGCAGTTTACAGCGGACAGGGAACACTGAAGCTTTCTTT
>TRBV6-5|.|.|TRBJ1-1|12
CASSISGKEAFF
TGTGCCAGCAGTATCTCGGGGAAGGAAGCTTTCTTT
>TRBV7-9|TRBD1|.|TRBJ1-2|15
CASSPNRGSNYGYTF
TGTGCCAGCAGCCCCAACAGGGGTTCTAACTATGGCTACACCTTC
>TRBV4-1|TRBD2|.|TRBJ2-7|15
CASSHPTSGSYEQYF
TGCGCCAGCAGCCACCCGACTAGCGGGAGTTACGAGCAGTACTTC
>TRBV18|.|.|TRBJ2-5|15
CASSPAIRDTETQYF
TGTGCCAGCTCACCCGCGATCCGGGACACTGAGACCCAGTACTTC
>TRBV7-9|TRBD1|.|TRBJ2-5|15
CASSLPGTGDRTQYF
TGTGCCAGCAGCTTACCCGGGACAGGGGACAGGACCCAGTACTTC
>TRBV29-1|.|.|TRBJ2-1|13
CSGRHPVDNEQFF
TGCAGCGGCCGCCACCCGGTCGACAATGAGCAGTTCTTC
>TRBV5-8|TRBD1|.|TRBJ2-1|14
CASMPTGRYNEQFF
TGTGCCAGCATGCCGACAGGGCGCTACAATGAGCAGTTCTTC
>TRBV28|TRBD1|once|TRBJ1-5|15
CASSFPNRGEQPQHF
TGTGCCAGCAGTTTCCCAAACAGGGGTGAACAGCCCCAGCATTTT